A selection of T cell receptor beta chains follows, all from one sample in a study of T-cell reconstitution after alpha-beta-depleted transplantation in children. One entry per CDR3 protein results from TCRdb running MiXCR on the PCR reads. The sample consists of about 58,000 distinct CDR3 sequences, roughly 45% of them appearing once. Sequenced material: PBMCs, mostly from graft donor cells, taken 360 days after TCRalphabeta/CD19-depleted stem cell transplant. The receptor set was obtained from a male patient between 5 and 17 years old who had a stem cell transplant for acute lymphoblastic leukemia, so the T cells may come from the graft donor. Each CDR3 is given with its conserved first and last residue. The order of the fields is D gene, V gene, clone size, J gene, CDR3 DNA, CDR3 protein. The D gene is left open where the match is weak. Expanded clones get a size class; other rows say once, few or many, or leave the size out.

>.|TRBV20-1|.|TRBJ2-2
TGCAGTGCTAGAGATCAGCTCTTTGGGGGGGAGCTGTTTTTT
CSARDQLFGGELFF
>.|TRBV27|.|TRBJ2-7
TGTGCCAGCAGTTTAGGGTCAGGAGTCTACTACGAGCAGTACTTC
CASSLGSGVYYEQYF
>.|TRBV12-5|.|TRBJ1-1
TGTGCTAGTGGTTTGGGGTGGGGTGTCATGAACACTGAAGCTTTCTTT
CASGLGWGVMNTEAFF
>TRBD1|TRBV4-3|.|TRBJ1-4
TGCGCCAGCAGCCAAGATAAGGAGGGGGCTGGTGAAAAACTGTTTTTT
CASSQDKEGAGEKLFF
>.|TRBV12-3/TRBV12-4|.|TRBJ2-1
TGTGCCAGCAGTTTATTCATGAGCTCCTACAATGAGCAGTTCTTC
CASSLFMSSYNEQFF
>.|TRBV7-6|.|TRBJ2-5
TGTGCCAGCAGCTTACTAGCTACACCGCAAGAGACCCAGTACTTC
CASSLLATPQETQYF
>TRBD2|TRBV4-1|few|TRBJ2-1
TGCGCCAGCAGCCAACAGGTTCTAGCGGGGGGGCCCAATGAGCAGTTCTTC
CASSQQVLAGGPNEQFF
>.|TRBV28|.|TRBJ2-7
TGTGCCAGCAGTTCCCCCTCACCGGGACAAGTAATCTACTACGAGCAGTACTTC
CASSSPSPGQVIYYEQYF
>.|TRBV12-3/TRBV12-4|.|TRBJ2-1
TGTGCCATCAGACTTCTCAATGAGCAGTTCTTC
CAIRLLNEQFF
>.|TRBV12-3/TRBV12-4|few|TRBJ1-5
TGTGCCAGCGCTCCGGGGGGGAATCAGCCCCAGCATTTT
CASAPGGNQPQHF
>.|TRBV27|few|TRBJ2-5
TGTGCCAGCAGTTTAGGGACCCAGTACTTC
CASSLGTQYF
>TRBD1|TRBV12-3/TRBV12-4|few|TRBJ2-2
TGTGCCAGCAGTCCGGGACAGCCTTCTAGCAAAAGCACCGGGGAGCTGTTTTTT
CASSPGQPSSKSTGELFF
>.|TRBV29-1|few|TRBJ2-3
TGCAGCGTTGCCGGGGTGGTGGGTGCCGATACGCAGTATTTT
CSVAGVVGADTQYF
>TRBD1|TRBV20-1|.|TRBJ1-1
TGCAGTGCCCTGACAGGGGGGAACACTGAAGCTTTCTTT
CSALTGGNTEAFF
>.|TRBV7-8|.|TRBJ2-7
TGTGCCAGCAGTTATCCCGACAGCTTCTACGAGCAGTACTTC
CASSYPDSFYEQYF
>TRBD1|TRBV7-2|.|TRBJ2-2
TGTGCCAGCAGCTTAGCCCCTCCAGACAGGGTGGTTACCGGGGAGCTGTTTTTT
CASSLAPPDRVVTGELFF
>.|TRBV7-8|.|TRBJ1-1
TGTGCCAGCAGCTTATGGACCGGAGAGACTGAAGCTTTCTTT
CASSLWTGETEAFF
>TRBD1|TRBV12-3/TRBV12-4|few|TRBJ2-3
TGTGCCAGCAGTGTCCGGGACAGTTATACGCAGTATTTT
CASSVRDSYTQYF
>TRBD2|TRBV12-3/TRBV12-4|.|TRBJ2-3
TGTGCCAGCAGTCTAGCGGGGGGTATTGATACGCAGTATTTT
CASSLAGGIDTQYF
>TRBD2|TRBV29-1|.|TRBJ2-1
TGCAGCGTGTTCGGGACTAGCGGGAGAGTGACCAATGAGCAGTTCTTC
CSVFGTSGRVTNEQFF
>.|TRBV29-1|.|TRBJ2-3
TGCAGCGTCCGCCAGCGGGCCACAGATACGCAGTATTTT
CSVRQRATDTQYF
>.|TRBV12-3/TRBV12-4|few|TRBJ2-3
TGTGCCAGCATCCGGAGAGGCGGGAGCACAGATACGCAGTATTTT
CASIRRGGSTDTQYF
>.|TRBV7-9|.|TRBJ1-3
TGTGCCAGCAGCTTAAGGGTCAGCTCTGGAAACACCATATATTTT
CASSLRVSSGNTIYF
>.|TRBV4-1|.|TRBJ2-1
TGCGCCAGCAGCCCGATCAGGGGAGACTCCTACAATGAGCAGTTCTTC
CASSPIRGDSYNEQFF
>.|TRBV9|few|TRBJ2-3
TGTGCCAGCAGCGTAGGAGGTAGCTCGTCTTCAGATACGCAGTATTTT
CASSVGGSSSSDTQYF
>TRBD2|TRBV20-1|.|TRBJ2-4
TGCAGTGCTAGAGATCTGGGACTAGCGGGGGCCCCGTTAGCCAAAAACATTCAGTACTTC
CSARDLGLAGAPLAKNIQYF
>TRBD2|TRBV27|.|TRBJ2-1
TGTGCCAGCAGTTTAAGCGGGGCCCACTCCTACAATGAGCAGTTCTTC
CASSLSGAHSYNEQFF
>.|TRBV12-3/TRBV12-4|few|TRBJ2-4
TGTGCCAGCAGCTCGGAAGCCAAAAACATTCAGTACTTC
CASSSEAKNIQYF
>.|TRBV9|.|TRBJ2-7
TGTGCCAGCAGCGTAGACGAGATCAACGAGCAGTACTTC
CASSVDEINEQYF
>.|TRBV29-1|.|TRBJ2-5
TGCAGCGTTGTGGGGGAGACCCAGTACTTC
CSVVGETQYF
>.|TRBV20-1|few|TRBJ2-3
TGCAGTGCCCGCGCGTTGGAGGCGGACTCCCCCACAGATACGCAGTATTTT
CSARALEADSPTDTQYF